A selection of T cell receptor beta chains follows, all from one sample in a study of T cells after yellow fever vaccination. TCRdb reprocessed the 5' RACE reads via MiXCR and lists one record per CDR3 protein. The table includes 350,000 to 450,000 distinct CDR3 sequences, approximately 6% detected once. The starting material was PBMCs, obtained 5 days after the yellow fever booster vaccination. The receptor set was obtained from a man aged 25-40 years who received the YFV17D yellow fever vaccine. The CDR3 runs from the conserved cysteine through the conserved F or W.

TRBJ2-7,TRBV20-1,CSARNDRAEIYEQYF
TRBJ2-7,TRBV12-3/TRBV12-4,CASSPEAGAYEQYF
TRBJ2-5,TRBV5-1,CASSQTGGRETQYF
TRBJ2-1,TRBV27,CASSWDPAYNEQFF
TRBJ2-5,TRBV5-6,CASSILDRAGETQYF
TRBJ2-3,TRBV10-3,CAISPSGPSTDTQYF
TRBJ2-2,TRBV14,CASRPSGNTGELFF
TRBJ2-7,TRBV7-1,CASSSPGLAGLRTEQNSYEQYF
TRBJ2-7,TRBV9,CASSVGGGTISYEQYF
TRBJ1-5,TRBV11-2,CASSLDVGSPQHF
TRBJ2-1,TRBV5-4,CASSFGLAAFPGNEQFF
TRBJ2-3,TRBV29-1,CSVEPRQGTTDTQYF
TRBJ2-5,TRBV5-1,CASSLPLQETQYF
TRBJ2-1,TRBV30,CAWSVVQRENNEQFF
TRBJ2-5,TRBV6-1,CASSSARLAGYQETQYF
TRBJ2-1,TRBV20-1,CSARELAGGTYNEQFF
TRBJ2-3,TRBV7-8,CASSEGLAGPRWGTQYF
TRBJ2-7,TRBV12-3/TRBV12-4,CASSSNFYEQYF